These T cell receptor beta chains were read from a single sample in a study of glioma-infiltrating T cells. A single record per CDR3 protein comes from TCRdb applying MiXCR to the multiplex PCR reads. In the table there are 400,000 or so distinct CDR3 sequences, roughly two fifths of which are singletons. Sequencing was done on a sample of glioma tissue, nonneoplastic brain tissue, or PBMCs (not recorded which). These receptors came from a human donor with low-grade glioma or glioblastoma, undergoing nonglioma brain surgery, or in good health (not recorded which). CDR3s include the opening cysteine and the closing phenylalanine or tryptophan. Fields, in order: D gene, J gene, clone size, V gene, CDR3 protein, CDR3 DNA. The D gene is left open where the match is weak. Clone size, where shown, is once, few, many, or a class for clones that have expanded.

D: TRBD2
J: TRBJ2-3
size: NA
V: TRBV6-2/TRBV6-3
CDR3: CASRRLLAGGPEDTQYF
DNA: TGTGCCAGCAGAAGATTACTAGCGGGAGGGCCCGAAGATACGCAGTATTTT

D: NA
J: TRBJ2-3
size: NA
V: TRBV4-1
CDR3: CASSQDGGRLRTDTQYF
DNA: TGCGCCAGCAGCCAAGATGGGGGCAGACTCCGCACAGATACGCAGTATTTT

D: NA
J: TRBJ2-3
size: NA
V: TRBV12-3/TRBV12-4
CDR3: CASSGTISTDTQYF
DNA: TGTGCCAGCAGCGGGACGATCAGCACAGATACGCAGTATTTT

D: TRBD1
J: TRBJ1-5
size: few
V: TRBV7-8
CDR3: CASSRDRVGNQPQHF
DNA: TGTGCCAGCAGTCGGGACAGGGTAGGCAATCAGCCCCAGCATTTT

D: NA
J: TRBJ2-7
size: NA
V: TRBV11-1
CDR3: CASSLRGNPPYEQYF
DNA: TGTGCCAGCAGCTTAAGGGGGAATCCCCCCTACGAGCAGTACTTC

D: NA
J: TRBJ2-7
size: NA
V: TRBV29-1
CDR3: CSVESPDRTTYEQYF
DNA: TGCAGCGTTGAATCCCCCGACAGGACAACTTACGAGCAGTACTTC

D: NA
J: TRBJ2-7
size: few
V: TRBV28
CDR3: CASRRNLPPRTYEQYF
DNA: TGTGCCAGCAGACGAAATCTGCCACCCCGAACCTACGAGCAGTACTTC

D: TRBD2
J: TRBJ2-7
size: NA
V: TRBV28
CDR3: CASSGGTVPSYEQYF
DNA: TGTGCCAGCAGCGGGGGGACTGTACCGTCCTACGAGCAGTACTTC

D: NA
J: TRBJ2-7
size: many
V: TRBV20-1
CDR3: CSARVSLGEEQYF
DNA: TGCAGTGCTAGAGTGTCCTTAGGTGAAGAGCAGTACTTC

D: TRBD1
J: TRBJ2-7
size: NA
V: TRBV11-2
CDR3: CASSRGTGGIEQYF
DNA: TGTGCCAGCAGCCGCGGGACAGGGGGTATCGAGCAGTACTTC

D: TRBD1
J: TRBJ1-6
size: NA
V: TRBV11-2
CDR3: CASRQYTGVNSPLHF
DNA: TGTGCCAGCAGACAATATACAGGGGTTAATTCACCCCTCCACTTT

D: NA
J: TRBJ1-1
size: NA
V: TRBV18
CDR3: CASSPQNTEAFF
DNA: TGTGCCAGCTCACCTCAGAACACTGAAGCTTTCTTT

D: NA
J: TRBJ1-5
size: few
V: TRBV10-3
CDR3: CAIGGGDGNQPQHF
DNA: TGTGCCATCGGAGGGGGTGATGGCAATCAGCCCCAGCATTTT

D: TRBD2
J: TRBJ2-2
size: NA
V: TRBV4-3
CDR3: CASSQVGLTSGSGELFF
DNA: TGCGCCAGCAGCCAAGTTGGTCTTACTAGCGGGAGCGGGGAGCTGTTTTTT

D: TRBD1
J: TRBJ1-2
size: NA
V: TRBV4-1
CDR3: CASSQDPTGSGYTF
DNA: TGCGCCAGCAGCCAAGACCCGACAGGGAGTGGCTACACCTTC

D: NA
J: TRBJ1-2
size: few
V: TRBV7-2
CDR3: CASSLRFGGPQGYTF
DNA: TGTGCCAGCAGCCTTAGGTTCGGGGGTCCCCAAGGCTACACCTTC

D: TRBD2
J: TRBJ2-1
size: NA
V: TRBV19
CDR3: CASSELAEYNEQFF
DNA: TGTGCCAGTAGTGAGCTAGCGGAGTACAATGAGCAGTTCTTC

D: TRBD1
J: TRBJ2-5
size: medium-sized
V: TRBV7-9
CDR3: CASSFPGGVETQYF
DNA: TGTGCCAGCAGCTTCCCAGGGGGTGTCGAGACCCAGTACTTC

D: NA
J: TRBJ2-5
size: many
V: TRBV15
CDR3: CATSRGTGETQYF
DNA: TGTGCCACCAGCAGAGGAACGGGGGAGACCCAGTACTTC

D: TRBD2
J: TRBJ2-7
size: few
V: TRBV7-2
CDR3: CASSKTSGRDEQYF
DNA: TGTGCCAGCAGCAAGACTAGCGGGAGGGACGAGCAGTACTTC

D: TRBD2
J: TRBJ2-7
size: few
V: TRBV20-1
CDR3: CSARGGVSGSYEQYF
DNA: TGCAGTGCTAGAGGGGGAGTAAGCGGGAGCTACGAGCAGTACTTC

D: TRBD2
J: TRBJ2-3
size: NA
V: TRBV5-1
CDR3: CAGSFGLAPSTDTQYF
DNA: TGCGCCGGCAGCTTTGGACTAGCGCCTAGCACAGATACGCAGTATTTT

D: TRBD2
J: TRBJ2-3
size: NA
V: TRBV5-4
CDR3: CASSLASGRITDTQYF
DNA: TGTGCCAGCAGCTTGGCTAGCGGGAGAATCACAGATACGCAGTATTTT

D: NA
J: TRBJ2-7
size: NA
V: TRBV29-1
CDR3: CSVVWGGGDGYEQYF
DNA: TGCAGCGTTGTATGGGGAGGAGGAGATGGCTACGAGCAGTACTTC

D: TRBD1
J: TRBJ1-1
size: NA
V: TRBV10-3
CDR3: CAIRPGQGKFTNTEAFF
DNA: TGTGCCATCAGACCCGGACAGGGGAAGTTTACAAACACTGAAGCTTTCTTT

D: TRBD1
J: TRBJ2-1
size: NA
V: TRBV4-1
CDR3: CASSRGQGANEQFF
DNA: TGCGCCAGCAGTAGGGGACAGGGGGCAAATGAGCAGTTCTTC

D: TRBD2
J: TRBJ2-1
size: NA
V: TRBV6-6
CDR3: CASSYLPTSGGYNEQFF
DNA: TGTGCCAGCAGTTACTTACCGACTAGCGGGGGTTACAATGAGCAGTTCTTC

D: NA
J: TRBJ2-7
size: NA
V: TRBV20-1
CDR3: CSARYFPRREYF
DNA: TGCAGTGCTAGATATTTCCCACGGCGGGAGTACTTC

D: TRBD1
J: TRBJ2-7
size: NA
V: TRBV25-1
CDR3: CASRATPTWDRGYEQYF
DNA: TGTGCCAGCCGCGCGACCCCAACTTGGGACAGGGGATACGAGCAGTACTTC

D: NA
J: TRBJ1-4
size: many
V: TRBV7-2
CDR3: CASSLGHGGEKLFF
DNA: TGTGCCAGCAGCTTAGGTCACGGCGGGGAAAAACTGTTTTTT

D: NA
J: TRBJ2-1
size: NA
V: TRBV27
CDR3: CASRRDHFYNEQFF
DNA: TGTGCCAGCAGGCGGGACCACTTCTACAATGAGCAGTTCTTC

D: TRBD2
J: TRBJ2-1
size: NA
V: TRBV7-6
CDR3: CASSLSGSNNEQSF
DNA: TGTGCCAGCAGCCTAAGCGGGAGTAACAATGAGCAGTCCTTC

D: NA
J: TRBJ2-5
size: NA
V: TRBV12-3/TRBV12-4
CDR3: CASRTTGIQETQYF
DNA: TGTGCCAGCAGAACTACAGGGATACAAGAGACCCAGTACTTC

D: TRBD2
J: TRBJ2-3
size: NA
V: TRBV15
CDR3: CATSTREGQYTQYF
DNA: TGTGCCACCAGCACGCGGGAGGGCCAGTATACGCAGTATTTT

D: NA
J: TRBJ1-1
size: NA
V: TRBV7-9
CDR3: CASSSTRLTGRNTEAFF
DNA: TGTGCCAGCAGCTCGACTCGTTTGACTGGCAGAAACACTGAAGCTTTCTTT

D: NA
J: TRBJ2-3
size: NA
V: TRBV12-3/TRBV12-4
CDR3: CASSSTRMYRRDTQYF
DNA: TGTGCCAGCAGTTCCACTAGGATGTATCGCCGGGATACGCAGTATTTT

D: NA
J: TRBJ2-7
size: few
V: TRBV20-1
CDR3: CSARGEGGARDEQYF
DNA: TGCAGTGCTAGAGGGGAAGGGGGGGCCAGGGACGAGCAGTACTTC

D: TRBD1
J: TRBJ2-2
size: once
V: TRBV27
CDR3: CASSLIGQGNTGELFF
DNA: TGTGCCAGCAGTTTAATAGGACAGGGCAACACCGGGGAGCTGTTTTTT

D: NA
J: TRBJ2-1
size: few
V: TRBV4-1
CDR3: CASRHPPAGGPDNEQFF
DNA: TGCGCCAGCAGACATCCCCCAGCCGGAGGCCCGGACAATGAGCAGTTCTTC

D: NA
J: TRBJ2-1
size: once
V: TRBV7-9
CDR3: CAGSSTTSYNEQFF
DNA: TGTGCCGGCAGCTCGACGACTAGCTACAATGAGCAGTTCTTC

D: NA
J: TRBJ2-7
size: NA
V: TRBV19
CDR3: CASSGQAFYEQYF
DNA: TGTGCCAGTAGTGGGCAGGCTTTCTACGAGCAGTACTTC

D: NA
J: TRBJ2-7
size: NA
V: TRBV28
CDR3: CASSLMGGREQYF
DNA: TGTGCCAGCAGTTTAATGGGGGGTCGCGAGCAGTACTTC

D: NA
J: TRBJ2-1
size: NA
V: TRBV20-1
CDR3: CSATGPQTYNEQFF
DNA: TGCAGTGCCACGGGGCCACAGACCTACAATGAGCAGTTCTTC

D: NA
J: TRBJ2-7
size: few
V: TRBV20-1
CDR3: CSGNRAGASYEQYF
DNA: TGCAGCGGAAACCGGGCCGGAGCATCCTACGAGCAGTACTTC

D: NA
J: TRBJ2-1
size: many
V: TRBV15
CDR3: CATSLQRNLNNEQFF
DNA: TGTGCCACCAGCCTCCAGCGGAACTTAAACAATGAGCAGTTCTTC

D: NA
J: TRBJ2-2
size: few
V: TRBV6-2/TRBV6-3
CDR3: CASSRTDTGELFF
DNA: TGTGCCAGCAGCCGCACGGACACCGGGGAGCTGTTTTTT

D: NA
J: TRBJ2-5
size: NA
V: TRBV7-2
CDR3: CASSVGAQETQYF
DNA: TGTGCCAGCAGCGTGGGGGCCCAAGAGACCCAGTACTTC

D: NA
J: TRBJ2-1
size: NA
V: TRBV27
CDR3: CASSFRFRREHVIYNEQFF
DNA: TGTGCCAGCAGTTTTCGTTTTAGGCGGGAACACGTCATTTACAATGAGCAGTTCTTC

D: NA
J: TRBJ2-1
size: NA
V: TRBV7-3
CDR3: CASSSRGAPWDEQFF
DNA: TGTGCCAGCAGCTCGAGGGGGGCTCCATGGGATGAGCAGTTCTTC

D: NA
J: TRBJ1-1
size: few
V: TRBV20-1
CDR3: CSARQGRVEAFF
DNA: TGCAGTGCTAGACAGGGGAGGGTTGAAGCTTTCTTT

D: NA
J: TRBJ2-6
size: few
V: TRBV5-4
CDR3: CASSLSISGANVLTF
DNA: TGTGCCAGCAGTCTCAGTATCTCTGGGGCCAACGTCCTGACTTTC

D: NA
J: TRBJ2-1
size: NA
V: TRBV6-2/TRBV6-3
CDR3: CASSLGGVWNEQFF
DNA: TGTGCCAGCAGTCTAGGGGGGGTATGGAATGAGCAGTTCTTC

D: NA
J: TRBJ2-1
size: few
V: TRBV28
CDR3: CASSLGTLNLHEQFF
DNA: TGTGCCAGCAGTTTAGGGACTCTCAATTTACATGAGCAGTTCTTC

D: NA
J: TRBJ2-7
size: NA
V: TRBV4-3
CDR3: CASSQDTPTPFSKQYF
DNA: TGCGCCAGCAGCCAAGATACCCCGACCCCTTTCTCCAAGCAGTACTTC

D: NA
J: TRBJ2-7
size: NA
V: TRBV18
CDR3: CASSPRVENYEQYF
DNA: TGTGCCAGCTCACCAAGGGTGGAAAACTACGAGCAGTACTTC